Listed here are 26 T cell receptor beta chains from one sample, sequenced in a study of blood T cells in healthy people across ages. Next came a second PCR, run for roughly 6 to 11 cycles, which used a sample-barcoded 5' primer along with a J-beta primer mix. MiXCR, run by TCRdb on the 5' RACE reads, gives a single entry per CDR3 protein. The data contain over a million distinct CDR3 sequences, roughly a quarter of them seen just once; the ten biggest clones take up approximately 0.71%. The sample was also reused in another study, on T cells of mothers and their children.

Specimen: blood. Receptors were obtained from a girl aged 2-15 years in good health.

This clonotype was counted between two and nine times. The rearrangement joins TRBV27 to TRBJ2-7, with D perhaps TRBD2 (6 bases). The ends were cut back, 2 bases at V and 0 bases at J, with 8 bases in the middle. Germline-derived CDR1 and CDR2 are MNHEY and SMNVEV (reference sequence). CDR3 length: 14 amino acids. The CDR3 loop is CASSLHGSSYEQYF. CDR3 in DNA: TGTGCCAGCAGTTTACACGGGAGCTCCTACGAGCAGTACTTC.

This clonotype has just a few counts. V and J are TRBV7-8 and TRBJ2-7, with D unclear. V was pared by 1 base and J by 12 bases, with 19 bases between. CDR3 length: 14 residues. Germline loops: CDR1 SGHVS, CDR2 FQNEAQ. The CDR3 loop reads CASSLVEVAHPGYF. The CDR3 DNA follows: TGTGCCAGCAGCTTAGTAGAAGTGGCTCACCCAGGGTACTTC.

The chain has TRBV3-1 and TRBJ2-5; TRBD2 is a possible D gene (5 bases). The J call may be mistaken, given a closer DNA end match to TRBJ2-1. This CDR3 has 13 amino acids. Germline loops: CDR1 LGHDT, CDR2 YNNKEL (reference sequence). The CDR3 region has the DNA TGTGCCAGCAGCCGAATGTCCCGGGGAATACAGTTCTTC. Its translation: CASSRMSRGIQFF.

This clonotype was found a few times. The rearrangement links TRBV5-4 to TRBJ2-5; D assignment may be TRBD1 or TRBD2 (5 bases each). The CDR3 sequence is 12 residues long. V lost 4 bases and J 5 bases, leaving 9 bases between the germline ends. CDR1 is SGHNT and CDR2 is YYREEE in the germline V gene (reference sequence). As DNA, the CDR3 is TGTGCCAGCAGCAGAGGGGCGGAGACCCAGTACTTC. This codes for CASSRGAETQYF.

The J gene is TRBJ1-1, the V gene TRBV20-1; D is undetermined. Per the germline V gene, CDR1 is DFQATT and CDR2 is SNEGSKA (reference sequence). The CDR3 loop spans 11 amino acids. The V gene lost 4 bases and the J gene lost 5 bases, with 8 bases spanning the gap. The CDR3 region is CSATGRTEAFF. The DNA of the CDR3 is TGCAGTGCTACGGGAAGAACTGAAGCTTTCTTT.

The chain uses TRBV6-1 and TRBJ2-7; 12 nucleotides align to TRBD2. The germline V gene encodes CDR1 MNHNS and CDR2 SASEGT. CDR3 length: 14 amino acids. Trimming removed 4 bases from V and 7 bases from J; junction bases left unmatched: 5. The CDR3 spells CASSGLAGAWEQYF. The CDR3 nucleotides read TGTGCCAGCAGTGGACTAGCGGGAGCTTGGGAGCAGTACTTC.

V and J are TRBV3-1 and TRBJ1-2; the D gene is possibly TRBD1 (5 bases). The V gene lost 0 bases and the J gene lost 8 bases, with 10 bases spanning the gap. Germline V CDR1 and CDR2: LGHDT, YNNKEL (reference sequence). The CDR3 loop spans 13 amino acids. The DNA for the CDR3 is TGTGCCAGCAGCCAAGATGGGGGTCGAGGCTACACCTTC. Its protein is CASSQDGGRGYTF.

This clonotype was found a few times. This chain links TRBV20-1 with TRBJ2-1; 9 bases map to TRBD1. CDR1 and CDR2 (germline): DFQATT, SNEGSKA (reference sequence). CDR3 length: 14 residues. CDR3 DNA sequence: TGCAGCACGATTTACCCGGACAGGGGCAATGAGCAGTTCTTC. Encoded protein: CSTIYPDRGNEQFF.

The table lists this clonotype with a few counts. The chain combines TRBV28 with TRBJ2-5; 9 nucleotides line up with TRBD1. J gave up 5 bases and V 6 bases, and 13 bases lay outside the gene matches. CDR1 and CDR2 from the germline V gene are MDHEN and SYDVKM. The CDR3 loop spans 16 amino acids. The chain's CDR3 is CASSPIRDRVEETQYF. In nucleotides, the CDR3 is TGTGCCAGCAGCCCGATTAGGGACAGGGTGGAGGAGACCCAGTACTTC.

V usage is TRBV12-3 or TRBV12-4 and J usage is TRBJ2-1; possible D gene TRBD1, 6 bases. Trimming removed 2 bases at V and 3 bases at J, with 11 bases between. The CDR3 totals 15 residues. The CDR3 region has the DNA TGTGCCAGCAGTTTACAACAGGGCTACTACAATGAGCAGTTCTTC. Protein product: CASSLQQGYYNEQFF.

The rearrangement links TRBV5-1 to TRBJ2-5; D is unresolved. This CDR3 spans 12 amino acids. Per germline, CDR1 SGHRS and CDR2 YFSETQ. V shed 5 bases and J shed 3 bases, with 8 bases lying between them. The CDR3 spells CASSYDEETQYF. The CDR3 DNA reads as TGCGCCAGCAGTTACGACGAAGAGACCCAGTACTTC.

This clonotype was detected only once. The V call is TRBV20-1, the J call TRBJ2-7; 7 bases fit TRBD2. This CDR3 has 13 residues. Trimming cost V 8 bases and J 5 bases; bases outside gene matches: 12. CDR1 is DFQATT, CDR2 SNEGSKA, per germline (reference sequence). In DNA form, the CDR3 reads TGCAGTACCCGGACCAGGGAGGGGCACGAGCAGTACTTC. This encodes CSTRTREGHEQYF.

The chain couples TRBV29-1 to TRBJ2-5; D not certain. The J call is in doubt because the DNA end fits TRBJ2-7 better. The CDR3 extends over 12 amino acids. Germline V lookup: CDR1 SQVTM, CDR2 ANQGSEA. CDR3 bases: TGCAGCGTTTGGCCAGTCAACTACGAGCAGTACTTC. Translation: CSVWPVNYEQYF.

This chain uses TRBV7-8 with TRBJ1-1; D is unresolved. The V and J ends lost 6 bases and 5 bases respectively, with 10 bases between them. CDR1 and CDR2 (germline): SGHVS, FQNEAQ. CDR3 size: 12 residues. CDR3 sequence reads: CASSHEYTEAFF. CDR3 sequence (DNA): TGTGCCAGCAGTCACGAATATACTGAAGCTTTCTTT.

This chain's CDR3 is CASMRGIDYEQYF. The CDR3 DNA follows: TGCGCCAGTATGCGGGGGATCGACTACGAGCAGTACTTC. The chain recombines TRBV10-1 with TRBJ2-7; 7 nucleotides line up with TRBD2. The CDR3 has 13 amino acids. Trimming took 9 bases from V and 3 from J; bases not matched to a gene: 8. Germline V gene sequence: CDR1 WNHNN, CDR2 SYGVQD (reference sequence).

V is TRBV29-1 and J is TRBJ2-1, with D tentatively TRBD1 or TRBD2 (7 bases each). CDR1 and CDR2 (germline): SQVTM, ANQGSEA. Trimming cost V 6 bases and J 4 bases, with 28 bases left between them. The CDR3 is made up of 18 amino acids. The CDR3 nucleotides are TGCAGCGTCGCCCGGAAGTATTCACAGGGGAGGGATTACAATGAGCAGTTCTTC. Encoded protein: CSVARKYSQGRDYNEQFF.

This clonotype has a handful of counts. The chain uses TRBV5-1 and TRBJ2-3; D might be TRBD2 (6 bases). Germline V CDR1 and CDR2: SGHRS, YFSETQ. The CDR3 runs to 17 residues. Trimming stripped 0 bases from V and 0 bases from J, with 14 bases between. CDR3 DNA: TGCGCCAGCAGCTTGGGCGGGGCCGATTCTAGCACAGATACGCAGTATTTT. It yields the protein CASSLGGADSSTDTQYF.

There are a few counts of this clonotype. The V call is TRBV4-3, the J call TRBJ2-5; no reliable D call. Germline V CDR1 and CDR2: LGHNA, YSLEER. CDR3 size: 17 residues. V was shortened by 1 base and J by 5 bases, with 20 bases between the two germline ends. The CDR3 reads CASSQAGRKLGEETQYF. CDR3 in DNA: TGCGCCAGCAGCCAAGCTGGCAGAAAGCTGGGCGAGGAGACCCAGTACTTC.

This chain uses TRBV4-1 with TRBJ1-1, with a weak D call TRBD1 (5 bases). This CDR3 comprises 16 residues. Trimming took off 1 base at V and 2 bases at J, with 14 bases between the two ends. Germline CDR1 MGHRA, CDR2 YSYEKL. CDR3 residues: CASSQGLGALNTEAFF. CDR3 coding DNA: TGCGCCAGCAGCCAAGGGCTCGGGGCTTTAAACACTGAAGCTTTCTTT.

The J gene is TRBJ2-5, the V gene TRBV5-1; D is unclear. The assigned J gene may be wrong: the sequence end matches TRBJ2-7 better. Germline V lookup: CDR1 SGHRS, CDR2 YFSETQ. The CDR3 covers 13 residues. The CDR3 nucleotides read TGCGCCAGCAGCTTGAGCTCCCCCCACGAGCAGTACTTC. Amino acid sequence: CASSLSSPHEQYF.

This clonotype was counted only a few times. V usage is TRBV13 and J usage is TRBJ1-1; possibly TRBD1 for D (6 bases). CDR1 is PRHDT, CDR2 FYEKMQ, per germline (reference sequence). V lost 0 bases and J 3 bases, leaving 11 bases between the germline ends. The CDR3 sequence is 15 residues long. In nucleotides, the CDR3 is TGTGCCAGCAGCTTAGGAGCAGGGGTGTACACTGAAGCTTTCTTT. It yields the protein CASSLGAGVYTEAFF.

There are a few counts of this clonotype. The chain carries TRBV4-2 and TRBJ1-1; 7 bases map to TRBD1. J gave up 1 base and V 0 bases, and 2 bases lay outside the gene matches. The CDR3 is 15 amino acids. Germline CDR1 is LGHNA and CDR2 is YNFKEQ. For the CDR3, the DNA is TGTGCCAGCAGCCAAGAGCAGGGGGGGAACACTGAAGCTTTCTTT. It encodes CASSQEQGGNTEAFF.

This clonotype was detected a few times. The chain has TRBV2 and TRBJ1-1; a possible D gene is TRBD1 (5 bases). The CDR3 runs to 12 residues. The ends were cut back, 8 bases at V and 2 bases at J, with 9 bases in the middle. CDR1 is SNHLY and CDR2 is FYNNEI in the germline V gene. As DNA, the CDR3 is TGTGCCAGCGGGGGGGATAACACTGAAGCTTTCTTT. It encodes CASGGDNTEAFF.

This clonotype occurred a few times. The chain combines TRBV6-1 with TRBJ2-7; D is uncertain. Germline lookup yields CDR1 MNHNS and CDR2 SASEGT. V gave up 4 bases and J gave up 0 bases, with 10 bases separating them. This CDR3 contains 14 residues. The CDR3 region has the DNA TGTGCCAGCAGTGGTGTGGCGAGCTCCTACGAGCAGTACTTC. Its translation: CASSGVASSYEQYF.

V is TRBV6-4 and J is TRBJ2-2; D tentatively fits TRBD1 or TRBD2 (5 bases each). Germline V gives CDR1 MRHNA, CDR2 SNTAGT. This CDR3 has 16 amino acids. The V end was cut by 6 bases, the J end by 3 bases, with 17 bases between. DNA of the CDR3: TGTGCCAGCAGAGCACCGGGACGGTCAGACACCGGGGAGCTGTTTTTT. Translating it yields CASRAPGRSDTGELFF.

At least ten counts were recorded for this clonotype. The chain links TRBV29-1 to TRBJ1-4, with D perhaps TRBD1 (6 bases). The CDR3 extends over 12 amino acids. CDR1 is SQVTM, CDR2 ANQGSEA, per germline. Trimming left V 7 bases short and J 8 bases short, with 14 bases between. CDR3 in amino acids: CSGGQPQEKLFF. The CDR3, as DNA: TGCAGCGGAGGACAGCCACAAGAAAAACTGTTTTTT.